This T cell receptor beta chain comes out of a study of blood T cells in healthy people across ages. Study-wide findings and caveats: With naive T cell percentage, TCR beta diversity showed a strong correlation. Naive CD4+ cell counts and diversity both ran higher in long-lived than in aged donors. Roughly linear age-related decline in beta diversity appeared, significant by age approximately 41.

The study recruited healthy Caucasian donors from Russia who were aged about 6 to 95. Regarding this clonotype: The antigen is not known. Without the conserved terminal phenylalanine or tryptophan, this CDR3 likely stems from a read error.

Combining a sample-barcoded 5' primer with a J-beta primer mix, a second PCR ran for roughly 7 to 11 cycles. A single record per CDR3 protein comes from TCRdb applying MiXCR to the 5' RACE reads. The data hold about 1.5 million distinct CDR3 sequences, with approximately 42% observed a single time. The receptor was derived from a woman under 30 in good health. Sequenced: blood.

CDR3 region: CATSRKREEPYNEQFL. Written as DNA, the CDR3 is TGTGCCACCAGCAGAAAGCGGGAGGAGCCCTACAATGAGCAGTTCTTA. This chain joins TRBV15 and TRBJ2-1; 9 nucleotides agree with TRBD2. The CDR3 contains 16 residues. The germline V gene encodes CDR1 LNHNV and CDR2 YYDKDF (reference sequence). The V gene end was trimmed by 2 bases and the J gene end by 2 bases; junction bases not matched to a gene: 4.